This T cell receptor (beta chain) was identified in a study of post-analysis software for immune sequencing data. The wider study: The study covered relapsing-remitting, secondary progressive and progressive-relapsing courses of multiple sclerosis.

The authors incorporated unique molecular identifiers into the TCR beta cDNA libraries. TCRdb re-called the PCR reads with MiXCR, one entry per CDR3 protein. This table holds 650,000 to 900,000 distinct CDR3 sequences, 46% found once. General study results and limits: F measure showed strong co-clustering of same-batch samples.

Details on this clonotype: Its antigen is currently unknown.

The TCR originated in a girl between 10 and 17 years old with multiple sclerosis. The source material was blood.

CDR3 coding DNA: TGTGCCAGCAGCGTAGGGACTAGCGGAGGGAGCACAGATACGCAGTATTTT. This encodes CASSVGTSGGSTDTQYF. The chain recombines TRBV9 with TRBJ2-3; 10 bases are shared with TRBD2. CDR1 is SGDLS and CDR2 is YYNGEE in the germline V gene. The length of the CDR3 is 17 residues. Trimming cost V 0 bases and J 0 bases; bases outside gene matches: 4.